This record covers a single T cell receptor (beta chain). This clone was seen a handful of times. It lacks a known antigen. No base quality values were provided; no much bigger clone lies one nucleotide off. These data come from a study of beta chain features in type 1 diabetes (dated by TCRdb to the late 2010s). In the study overall: Mean age, gender distribution, total cell number and subset yield were not different between patients and healthy donors. Regulatory and stem cell-like memory subsets were isolated from only 8 patients and about 8 healthy donors, whereas naive and central memory subsets came from all 30 or so donors. A total of 107,917,701 sorted cells were examined across all samples, and the number of cells per subset was strongly correlated with RNA yield. In the study, recently diagnosed type 1 diabetes patients and matched healthy donors were compared on the TCRB repertoires of their sorted circulating CD4+ T cell subsets.

From each donor, a single peripheral blood sample of about 100 mL on average was drawn into heparinised tubes. A BD FACSAria II and a panel including CD45RO, CCR7, CD25, CD127, CD95 and CD27 were used to sort naive, central memory, regulatory and stem cell-like memory CD4+ T cells. A purity above 95% was achieved for all sorted populations. Right away, PBMCs were isolated by Lymphoprep density gradient centrifugation and were stained directly, with no culture step. To minimize batch effects, samples were stained and sorted in pairs, one healthy donor with one patient per experiment. All of the isolated RNA was reverse transcribed with the High Capacity cDNA Reverse Transcription Kit, so expressed TCRB transcripts were sequenced. Deep immunoSEQ sequencing was applied to naive, central memory and regulatory T cell samples, giving an average of about 3.7 million total reads per sample. Sorted cells were lysed in RLT buffer and RNA was extracted with DNase-treated RNeasy Micro or Mini kits, depending on cell number. Each cell subset was processed on its own to prevent cross-contamination, while patient and healthy donor samples were processed together. TCRB sequences were amplified from cDNA with the immunoSEQ multiplex PCR, producing 87-bp fragments spanning the CDR3 region. Amplicons were sequenced on the Illumina HiSeq platform. Per the authors' processing: Synthetic template baselines were used to correct PCR bias computationally, reads within Hamming distance 2 were collapsed, and singletons that could not be merged were discarded. Reads were aligned to IMGT to assign V, D and J genes, CDR3 length, and insertions or deletions at six rearrangement sites. Within each subset, clonotype counts were normalized to the number of sorted cells before true diversity and Gini coefficients were calculated with the tcR R package. Repertoire sharing was quantified using the overlap coefficient calculated on TCRB nucleotide sequences. Out-of-frame TCRB sequences from naive cells were analyzed as a proxy for the pre-selection repertoire. Here the immuneACCESS table is served through TCRdb, limited to in-frame sequences with V and J called. Missing clones are a known gap in these copies; in checked studies unresolved V genes cover under half, and the rest lacks a known reason. V, J and clone size were drawn from that table, and D and trimming were deduced from the DNA. The sample has about 700,000 clones on record, over 10% of them singletons. The ten most abundant clones make up about 0.02% of the sample.

Results and caveats for the whole study, not just this receptor: PCR might favor shorter templates, but patient and control samples were amplified and corrected together, so any skew would affect both groups equally. Naive, central memory and regulatory TCRB repertoires appeared more similar among patients than among healthy donors. A moderate but significant shortening of TCRB CDR3 length was observed in type 1 diabetes patients in all four CD4+ subsets. Because the HLA sub-analyses included only small numbers of individuals, any influence of HLA type on TCRB rearrangement was left unresolved. At VDJ recombination sites, type 1 diabetes patients had fewer insertions and more deleted nucleotides, which implies abnormalities in thymic rearrangement. Because cDNA was sequenced instead of genomic DNA, activated cells with high expression could be over-represented, although the groups did not differ in activation or CD3 levels.

V and J lose 7 bases and 1 base, and a span of 13 bases separates them. The CDR3, from cysteine to phenylalanine, totals 14 residues. This entry keeps only the CDR3 DNA: 42 bases, framed from base 1. Per the germline V gene, SNHLY is the CDR1 and FYNNEI is the CDR2. The clonotype originates from a young man with type 1 diabetes. The sequence is built from TRBV2 and TRBJ2-5, with a tentative D gene TRBD1 over 5 matching bases. Sequenced sample: naive CD4+ T cells from blood. Read against the paper, the sample's cell subset or site label means: true naive CD4+ T cells. The sequenced DNA is TGTGCCAGCACTCGACAGCTAGTCCAAGAGACCCAGTACTTC. Its translation is CASTRQLVQETQYF.